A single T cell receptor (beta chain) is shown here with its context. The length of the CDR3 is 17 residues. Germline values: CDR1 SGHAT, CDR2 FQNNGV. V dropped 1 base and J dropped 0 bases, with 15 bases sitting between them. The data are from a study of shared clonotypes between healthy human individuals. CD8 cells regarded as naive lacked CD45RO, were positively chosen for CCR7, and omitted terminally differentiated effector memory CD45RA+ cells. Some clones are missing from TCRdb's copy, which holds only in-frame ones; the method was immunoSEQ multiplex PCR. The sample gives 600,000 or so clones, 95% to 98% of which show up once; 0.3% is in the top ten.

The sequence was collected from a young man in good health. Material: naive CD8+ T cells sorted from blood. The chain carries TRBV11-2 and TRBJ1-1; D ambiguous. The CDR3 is CASSLVSQWGLNTEAFF. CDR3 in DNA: TGTGCCAGCAGCTTAGTGTCCCAATGGGGTTTGAACACTGAAGCTTTCTTT.